This entry describes one TCR beta chain. A junction end diverges from the germline sequence, so it may reflect a read error. This record belongs to a study of tumor-infiltrating lymphocytes in primary liver carcinoma. Germline V gene lookup returns CDR1 SGHRS and CDR2 YFSETQ. The CDR3 extends over 16 amino acids. Reverse transcription of roughly 0.45 ug total RNA with a constant-region primer produced TCR beta cDNA. Slightly modified ARM-PCR served as the procedure for the TCR beta libraries. These libraries came from three rounds of nested multiplex PCR. For 10 cycles apiece, the opening two PCR rounds ran with TRBV1-TRBV30 forward primers and a C-beta reverse primer. TCRdb reprocessed the multiplex PCR reads via MiXCR and lists one record per CDR3 protein. In the table there are roughly 70,000 distinct CDR3 sequences, roughly two thirds of which are singletons. Co-extraction of RNA and DNA was performed on about 20-32 mg of unsorted bulk tissue.

This TCR came from a man aged 35-49 years with primary liver carcinoma and hepatitis B virus infection. The sequencing sample was made of liver tumor tissue from sampling region 4. Subset of the sample: tumor region T4, right-lateral pole. V gene TRBV5-1 combines with J gene TRBJ2-1; no reliable D call. CDR3 DNA sequence: TGCGCCAGCAGCTTAGGTAGGACGAACTCCTGCAATGAGCAGTTCTTC. Its protein product is CASSLGRTNSCNEQFF.